These 6 T cell receptor beta chains share one sample of origin, sequenced in a study of T cells in Graves' hyperthyroidism and ophthalmopathy (dated 2019 in TCRdb). Libraries came from multiplex PCR. The listed sequencing device is Illumina HiSeq 2000. TCR beta CDR3 regions were amplified from RNA transcripts. The TCR CDR3 was subjected to a first round of RT-PCR using the HTBI primer set and the Qiagen OneStep RT-PCR kit. TCRdb itself trimmed the public reads at Q25 with fastp, ran MiXCR and retained productive beta chains. Rows merge per CDR3 protein into single entries with the most common DNA and genes. In this sample the table shows 550,000 to 600,000 distinct CDR3 sequences, more than 13% of which occur a single time. The ten largest clonotypes hold about 7% of the sample. Input material: blood. Receptors were obtained from a woman between 18 and 29 years old with Graves' ophthalmopathy.

This clonotype was picked up many times. V is TRBV28 and J is TRBJ2-7; 8 bases match TRBD1. Unmatched junction bases numbered 8, after V lost 6 bases and J lost 4 bases. From germline, CDR1 is MDHEN and CDR2 SYDVKM. CDR3 length equals 14 residues. CDR3 nucleotides: TGTGCCAGCAGCCAGGGCCGGGACAGGTACGAGCAGTACTTC. Its translation: CASSQGRDRYEQYF.

This sequence joins TRBV6-9 and TRBJ1-2, with 10 bases lining up with TRBD1. Per the germline V gene, CDR1 is MNHGY and CDR2 is SVAAGI. This CDR3 spans 17 amino acids. The ends lost 3 bases at V and 6 bases at J; junction bases unmatched: 13. The chain's CDR3 is CASSYAQMTGGEDGYTF. In nucleotides, the CDR3 is TGTGCCAGCAGTTACGCCCAAATGACAGGGGGCGAAGATGGCTACACCTTC.

This clonotype occurred many times. The chain links TRBV20-1 to TRBJ2-1, with 8 positions matching TRBD2. CDR1 is DFQATT, CDR2 SNEGSKA, per germline (reference sequence). V was clipped by 3 bases and J by 4 bases; unmatched bases: 8. This CDR3 has 15 amino acids. The CDR3 protein is CSASGSGGRYNEQFF. The CDR3 DNA reads TGCAGTGCTAGCGGGAGCGGGGGTCGGTACAATGAGCAGTTCTTC.

Many counts were recorded for this clonotype. V is TRBV20-1 and J is TRBJ2-5; D is uncertain. Germline V lookup: CDR1 DFQATT, CDR2 SNEGSKA (reference sequence). The CDR3 contains 17 residues. V lost 6 bases and J 0 bases, leaving 23 bases between the germline ends. The CDR3 sequence is CSAALRSASLYQETQYF. Here the CDR3 DNA reads TGCAGTGCCGCGTTACGATCAGCTTCCTTGTACCAAGAGACCCAGTACTTC.

Here the CDR3 reads CSAREHDSGANVLTF. Here the CDR3 DNA reads TGCAGTGCTAGAGAACATGACTCTGGGGCCAACGTCCTGACTTTC. This chain connects TRBV20-1 to TRBJ2-6, with D unclear. V was pared by 0 bases and J by 0 bases, with 6 bases between. Germline V gives CDR1 DFQATT, CDR2 SNEGSKA (reference sequence). The CDR3 contains 15 residues.

Here the CDR3 DNA reads TGCAGCGTTGATGGAGCGGGGGATACCGGGGAGCTGTTTTTT. It yields the protein CSVDGAGDTGELFF. The rearrangement joins TRBV29-1 to TRBJ2-2; TRBD2 aligns across 8 bases. The V gene end was trimmed by 3 bases and the J gene end by 5 bases; junction bases not matched to a gene: 5. CDR3 length: 14 residues. The germline gives CDR1 SQVTM, CDR2 ANQGSEA.